Shown below are 6 T cell receptor beta chains from a single sample sequenced in a study of regulatory T cells in long-lasting Graves disease. The time point was: persistent/refractory GD, antithyroid drugs over 5 years with positive TRAb. PBMC RNA served as the TCR library source. Building of the TCR beta libraries involved iRepertoire HTBI primers and Arm-PCR of CDR3 regions. TCRdb processed the multiplex PCR reads anew with MiXCR; each CDR3 protein has one entry. The top ten clones hold roughly 7.7% of a sample with some 430,000 distinct CDR3 sequences, 20% to 25% of them seen once. The specimen was peripheral blood mononuclear cells (PBMCs), collected when the disease was refractory, from a patient treated with antithyroid drugs. All receptors come from a female donor with Graves disease.

This clonotype occurred a few times. The chain is built from TRBV4-3 and TRBJ2-7, with 9 bases fitting TRBD1. Germline lookup yields CDR1 LGHNA and CDR2 YSLEER. The CDR3 runs to 16 residues. Trimming cost V 3 bases and J 1 base; bases outside gene matches: 7. CDR3 loop: CASSQAMTGGSYEQYF. In DNA, the CDR3 is TGCGCCAGCAGCCAGGCTATGACAGGGGGGTCCTACGAGCAGTACTTC.

This chain's CDR3 is CASSYSGTSGWDEQYF. CDR3 nucleotide sequence: TGTGCCAGCAGTTACTCCGGTACTAGCGGGTGGGACGAGCAGTACTTC. The rearrangement joins TRBV6-5 to TRBJ2-7; 9 nucleotides align to TRBD2. Germline lookup yields CDR1 MNHEY and CDR2 SVGAGI. V was clipped by 0 bases and J by 5 bases; unmatched bases: 8. The CDR3 is 16 amino acids.

In this sample, this clonotype turned up once. A read error may be the cause here, since a much bigger clone is one base away. The V and J genes are TRBV6-5 and TRBJ1-2; D is possibly TRBD1 (5 bases). This CDR3 has 13 residues. The germline V gene has CDR1 MNHEY and CDR2 SVGAGI. Between the trimmed V and J ends, which lost 7 bases and 4 bases, there was a span of 13 bases. The CDR3 nucleotides read TGTGCCAGCATTCCGGACACACTCTATGGCTACACCTTC. Its protein product is CASIPDTLYGYTF.

This clonotype was seen repeatedly, ten times or more. This chain links TRBV28 with TRBJ1-5; D uncertain. The V gene's germline CDR1 is MDHEN and CDR2 SYDVKM. Trimming stripped 6 bases from V and 6 bases from J, with 15 bases between. This CDR3 has 14 residues. The chain's CDR3 is CASRRPAMAQPQHF. CDR3 nucleotide sequence: TGTGCCAGCAGGAGACCGGCAATGGCTCAGCCCCAGCATTTT.

V and J are TRBV18 and TRBJ1-5; D gene uncertain. The germline V and J ends were trimmed by 3 bases and 5 bases, with 14 bases remaining between them. Germline V gene lookup returns CDR1 KGHSH and CDR2 LQKENI. This CDR3 spans 15 amino acids. In nucleotides, the CDR3 is TGTGCCAGCTCACCCGAGTCTTGGGTGGATCAGCCCCAGCATTTT. Translation: CASSPESWVDQPQHF.

This clonotype was seen many times. This sequence joins TRBV28 and TRBJ1-5, with D unclear. The CDR3 is made up of 14 amino acids. Looked up from germline, CDR1 is MDHEN and CDR2 is SYDVKM. V lost 2 bases and J 3 bases, leaving 8 bases between the germline ends. CDR3 in DNA: TGTGCCAGCAGTTTACACAGACTCAATCAGCCCCAGCATTTT. Its protein product is CASSLHRLNQPQHF. The full variable domain, in which reference TRBV28 and TRBJ1-5 provide the parts outside the CDR3, is DVKVTQSSRYLVKRTGEKVFLECVQDMDHENMFWYRQDPGLGLRLIYFSYDVKMKEKGDIPEGYSVSREKKERFSLILESASTNQTSMYLCASSLHRLNQPQHFGDGTRLSIL.